The next 13 T cell receptor beta chains were all read from a single sample in a study of cytomegalovirus exposure and HLA in healthy donors. Sequencing used immunoSEQ multiplex PCR; TCRdb keeps in-frame clones, though not all of them. Among 90,000 to 150,000 clones listed, more than 85% were seen once. The sequenced sample consisted of PBMCs. All receptors come from a man in his late teens or twenties in good health and CMV-seropositive.

On this clone: Other DNA sequences of this sample code for an identical CDR3. V gene TRBV18 combines with J gene TRBJ2-7; 8 nucleotides match TRBD1. This CDR3 comprises 14 residues. CDR1 KGHSH and CDR2 LQKENI come from the germline V gene. V shed 6 bases, J shed 2 bases, and the junction held 6 bases outside the gene matches. Here the CDR3 DNA reads TGTGCCAGCTCGCCCGGGACAGGTACCTACGAGCAGTACTTC. Amino acids: CASSPGTGTYEQYF.

The V and J genes are TRBV27 and TRBJ1-5; TRBD1 matches at 12 bases. Germline trimming cut 5 bases from V and 6 bases from J; bases unmatched to any gene: 11. The CDR3 runs 17 residues. The germline gives CDR1 MNHEY, CDR2 SMNVEV (reference sequence). DNA of the CDR3: TGTGCCAGCAGTCCCCTCCGGGGACAGGGGGCATCTCAGCCCCAGCATTTT. This codes for CASSPLRGQGASQPQHF.

The rearrangement links TRBV27 to TRBJ1-4; TRBD1 matches at 8 bases. Germline trimming cut 4 bases from V and 3 bases from J; bases unmatched to any gene: 10. This CDR3 has 17 amino acids. Per germline, CDR1 MNHEY and CDR2 SMNVEV (reference sequence). The CDR3 DNA is TGTGCCAGCAGTTCTAAGCTAGGACAGGGCTCTAATGAAAAACTGTTTTTT. Amino acid sequence: CASSSKLGQGSNEKLFF.

The chain uses TRBV7-6 and TRBJ1-1; D is unclear. Germline V gene sequence: CDR1 SGHVS, CDR2 FNYEAQ. The CDR3 has 14 residues. Between the trimmed V and J ends, which lost 4 bases and 3 bases, there was a span of 12 bases. DNA for the CDR3: TGTGCCAGCAGCTACTTGACTGAGGACACTGAAGCTTTCTTT. This encodes CASSYLTEDTEAFF.

The CDR3 DNA is TGTGCCAGCAGTTCTTTAAATCAGCCCCAGCATTTT. Protein product: CASSSLNQPQHF. J is TRBJ1-5 and V is TRBV27; the D is unclear. The CDR3 is 12 amino acids. Trimming pared 4 bases from V and 4 bases from J, leaving 5 bases between. Per germline, CDR1 MNHEY and CDR2 SMNVEV (reference sequence).

The chain uses TRBV6-5 and TRBJ2-5; no clear D gene. Germline V gene data show CDR1 as MNHEY and CDR2 as SVGAGI. This CDR3 has 12 amino acids. V gave up 6 bases and J gave up 4 bases, with 9 bases separating them. For the CDR3, the DNA is TGTGCCAGCAGCCAAGTCAGAGAGACCCAGTACTTC. Its protein is CASSQVRETQYF.

The chain carries TRBV27 and TRBJ1-5; the match to TRBD1 covers 10 bases. CDR3 length equals 14 residues. In germline, CDR1 is MNHEY, CDR2 SMNVEV (reference sequence). After removal of 6 bases from V and 4 bases from J, the junction contained 3 bases not matched to a gene. The DNA for the CDR3 is TGTGCCAGCAGGACAGGGGGCGCGAATCAGCCCCAGCATTTT. Translation: CASRTGGANQPQHF.

V is TRBV5-6 and J is TRBJ2-7; possible D gene TRBD1, 5 bases. CDR1 and CDR2 (germline): SGHDT, YYEEEE. This CDR3 is built from 14 residues. The V end was cut by 0 bases, the J end by 3 bases, with 10 bases between. CDR3 sequence (DNA): TGTGCCAGCAGCTTGGGACAGAACTACTACGAGCAGTACTTC. Translating gives CASSLGQNYYEQYF.

V and J are TRBV20-1 and TRBJ2-7, with D tentatively TRBD1 (6 bases). The CDR3 spans 11 residues. The ends were cut back, 2 bases at V and 9 bases at J, with 11 bases in the middle. The V gene's germline CDR1 is DFQATT and CDR2 SNEGSKA (reference sequence). The CDR3 DNA reads as TGCAGTGCTAGAATGGAACAGGGGCAGTACTTC. It is translated as CSARMEQGQYF.

This clone was found once. The V and J genes are TRBV9 and TRBJ2-2; 9 bases agree with TRBD1. The J segment lost 6 bases and the V segment lost 3 bases, leaving 6 bases of the junction unmatched. Germline CDR1 reads SGDLS; CDR2 reads YYNGEE. This CDR3 region has 15 residues. The CDR3: CASSAGTGFSGELFF. The CDR3 nucleotides are TGTGCCAGCAGCGCCGGGACAGGGTTTTCCGGGGAGCTGTTTTTT.

V gene TRBV5-6 combines with J gene TRBJ2-7; a possible D gene is TRBD2 (6 bases). The germline V gene has CDR1 SGHDT and CDR2 YYEEEE. V was shortened by 4 bases and J by 5 bases, with 16 bases between the two germline ends. The CDR3 sequence is 14 residues long. This chain's CDR3 is CASSPGPGGDEQYF. CDR3 bases: TGTGCCAGCAGCCCCGGCCCCGGAGGGGACGAGCAGTACTTC. The full variable domain, with the rest looked up from reference TRBV5-6 and TRBJ2-7, is DAGVTQSPTHLIKTRGQQVTLRCSPKSGHDTVSWYQQALGQGPQFIFQYYEEEERQRGNFPDRFSGHQFPNYSSELNVNALLLGDSALYLCASSPGPGGDEQYFGPGTRLTVT.

V and J are TRBV6-1 and TRBJ2-2; TRBD2 aligns across 10 bases. Germline CDR1 reads MNHNS; CDR2 reads SASEGT. CDR3 length: 14 residues. V gave up 8 bases and J gave up 4 bases; unmatched junction bases: 4. The CDR3 region is CASQRGGRTGELFF. The CDR3 nucleotides read TGTGCCAGCCAGCGGGGGGGGCGCACCGGGGAGCTGTTTTTT.

This clone was observed a handful of times. The CDR3 loop reads CASSFWGRDTQYF. The CDR3 nucleotides are TGCGCCAGCAGCTTTTGGGGGCGGGATACGCAGTATTTT. The chain has TRBV5-1 and TRBJ2-3, with a weak D call TRBD1 (6 bases). V was clipped by 2 bases and J by 6 bases, with 10 bases between them. The germline V gene encodes CDR1 SGHRS and CDR2 YFSETQ. This CDR3 contains 13 residues.